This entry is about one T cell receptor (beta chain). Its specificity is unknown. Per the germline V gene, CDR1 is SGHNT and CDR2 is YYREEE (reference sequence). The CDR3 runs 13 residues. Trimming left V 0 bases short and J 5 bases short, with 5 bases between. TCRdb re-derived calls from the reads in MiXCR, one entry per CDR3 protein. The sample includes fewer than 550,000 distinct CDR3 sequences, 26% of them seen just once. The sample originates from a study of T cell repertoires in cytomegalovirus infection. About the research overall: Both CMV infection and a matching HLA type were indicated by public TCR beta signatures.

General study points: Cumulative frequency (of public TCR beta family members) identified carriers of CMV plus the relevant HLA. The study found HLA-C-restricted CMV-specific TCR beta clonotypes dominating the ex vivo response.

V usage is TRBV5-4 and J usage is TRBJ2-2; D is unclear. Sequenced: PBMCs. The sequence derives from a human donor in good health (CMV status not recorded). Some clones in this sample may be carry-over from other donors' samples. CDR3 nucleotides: TGTGCCAGCAGCTTGGTACTAACCGGGGAGCTGTTTTTT. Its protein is CASSLVLTGELFF.